The 16 T cell receptor beta chains below all came from one sample that was sequenced in a study of technical replicates of blood from a handful of donors. This table comes from immunoSEQ multiplex PCR, and its TCRdb copy is limited to in-frame clones, with some not included. The sample yields roughly 93,000 clones, 95% seen once. The sequencing input was T cells isolated from PBMCs. Every receptor here comes from a human donor in good health.

This rearrangement joins TRBV5-1 to TRBJ2-7, with D possibly TRBD1 on 6 matching bases. V lost 1 base and J 5 bases, leaving 16 bases between the germline ends. Germline-derived CDR1 and CDR2 are SGHRS and YFSETQ. The CDR3 totals 15 residues. CDR3 amino acids: CASSLLQGYANEQYF. In nucleotides, the CDR3 is TGCGCCAGCAGCTTGTTACAGGGTTATGCGAACGAGCAGTACTTC.

The V gene is TRBV30, the J gene TRBJ2-3, with 7 nucleotides matching TRBD1. Per the germline V gene, CDR1 is GTSNPN and CDR2 is SVGIG (reference sequence). The CDR3 spans 14 residues. The V and J ends lost 5 bases and 1 base, in that order; junction bases with no gene match: 6. The CDR3 spells CAWGRTGGTDTQYF. CDR3 in DNA: TGTGCCTGGGGACGGACAGGCGGCACAGATACGCAGTATTTT.

The J gene is TRBJ2-7, the V gene TRBV28; the match to TRBD1 covers 7 bases. Germline V lookup: CDR1 MDHEN, CDR2 SYDVKM. This CDR3 spans 15 amino acids. V shed 3 bases and J 3 bases; nucleotides not matched to a gene: 8. The CDR3 nucleotides are TGTGCCAGCAGTTTTTTAGGGACAGCCGACTACGAGCAGTACTTC. Translating it yields CASSFLGTADYEQYF.

The chain couples TRBV30 to TRBJ2-1, with no clear D. This CDR3 contains 15 residues. The germline gives CDR1 GTSNPN, CDR2 SVGIG (reference sequence). The V gene lost 1 base and the J gene lost 1 base, with 11 bases spanning the gap. The CDR3 DNA reads TGTGCCTGGAGTGGAGACCCGGGTTCCTACAATGAGCAGTTCTTC. Translated: CAWSGDPGSYNEQFF.

This chain connects TRBV19 to TRBJ2-5, with D hard to call. Germline values: CDR1 LNHDA, CDR2 SQIVND (reference sequence). With 6 bases removed from V and 1 base from J, the gap between germline ends came to 9 bases. CDR3 length: 13 amino acids. DNA for the CDR3: TGTGCCAGTAGCCCGGTCGCCCAAGAGACCCAGTACTTC. Translation gives CASSPVAQETQYF. The variable domain in full, with the rest retrieved from reference TRBV19 and TRBJ2-5, is DGGITQSPKYLFRKEGQNVTLSCEQNLNHDAMYWYRQDPGQGLRLIYYSQIVNDFQKGDIAEGYSVSREKKESFPLTVTSAQKNPTAFYLCASSPVAQETQYFGPGTRLLVL.

V is TRBV5-1 and J is TRBJ1-5; the match to TRBD1 covers 8 bases. The CDR3 sequence is 15 residues long. V lost 0 bases, J lost 5 bases, and 4 bases stayed unmatched. CDR1 and CDR2 (germline): SGHRS, YFSETQ. The CDR3 spells CASSLGQGLYQPQHF. The CDR3 DNA reads as TGCGCCAGCAGCTTGGGACAGGGGTTATATCAGCCCCAGCATTTT. Complete variable domain (other parts from reference TRBV5-1 and TRBJ1-5): KAGVTQTPRYLIKTRGQQVTLSCSPISGHRSVSWYQQTPGQGLQFLFEYFSETQRNKGNFPGRFSGRQFSNSRSEMNVSTLELGDSALYLCASSLGQGLYQPQHFGDGTRLSIL.

The chain is built from TRBV11-3 and TRBJ1-2; D possibly corresponds to TRBD1 (5 bases). The germline CDR1 and CDR2 sequences are SGHNT and YENEEA. Trimming pared 1 base from V and 4 bases from J, leaving 19 bases between. CDR3 length: 17 residues. In nucleotides, the CDR3 is TGTGCCAGCAGCTTAGTTGCGGTCGCGGACAAAATCTATGGCTACACCTTC. The encoded protein is CASSLVAVADKIYGYTF.

The rearrangement joins TRBV28 to TRBJ2-6; 7 bases agree with TRBD1. This CDR3 contains 18 residues. Germline loops: CDR1 MDHEN, CDR2 SYDVKM. Trimming cost V 3 bases and J 0 bases; bases outside gene matches: 8. In DNA, the CDR3 is TGTGCCAGCAGTTTTAGGACAGGACGACTCTCTGGGGCCAACGTCCTGACTTTC. This encodes CASSFRTGRLSGANVLTF.

V usage is TRBV6-6 and J usage is TRBJ2-7; 10 bases align to TRBD1. Germline values: CDR1 MNHNY, CDR2 SVGAGI (reference sequence). This CDR3 region has 16 residues. The junction had 11 bases not matched to a gene; V was cut back by 6 bases and J by 3 bases. The CDR3 DNA reads as TGTGCCAGCAGCCCGGACAGGGGGAAGTCCATCTACGAGCAGTACTTC. Amino acid sequence: CASSPDRGKSIYEQYF.

The rearrangement links TRBV2 to TRBJ1-1; tentative D call: TRBD1 (5 bases). This CDR3 region has 17 residues. Trimming took off 2 bases at V and 6 bases at J, with 22 bases between the two ends. Per the germline V gene, CDR1 is SNHLY and CDR2 is FYNNEI. CDR3 nucleotides: TGTGCCAGCAGTGAATCGCGTAGGGCCAGGGTTTCCCCTGAAGCTTTCTTT. It encodes CASSESRRARVSPEAFF. Supplemented by reference TRBV2 and TRBJ1-1, the full variable domain reads EPEVTQTPSHQVTQMGQEVILRCVPISNHLYFYWYRQILGQKVEFLVSFYNNEISEKSEIFDDQFSVERPDGSNFTLKIRSTKLEDSAMYFCASSESRRARVSPEAFFGQGTRLTVV.

The V call is TRBV21-1, the J call TRBJ2-4; the table's D gene call, TRBD1, was not cross checked with the DNA. TRBV21-1 has pseudogene status. The CDR3 loop spans 18 amino acids. The CDR3 coding sequence is TGTGCCAGCAGCCGAAGGACAGGGAGGAAGAAAGCCAAAAACATTCAGTACTTC. Encoded protein: CASSRRTGRKKAKNIQYF.

The chain recombines TRBV5-1 with TRBJ2-3, with a tentative D call TRBD2 (6 bases). The CDR3 sequence is 15 residues long. Looked up from germline, CDR1 is SGHRS and CDR2 is YFSETQ. Trimming shortened V by 5 bases and J by 0 bases, and 13 bases separated the two germline ends. CDR3 in amino acids: CASSSGPESTDTQYF. Here the CDR3 DNA reads TGCGCCAGCAGTAGCGGTCCTGAGAGCACAGATACGCAGTATTTT.

The J gene is TRBJ2-7, the V gene TRBV19; no reliable D call. Germline V gives CDR1 LNHDA, CDR2 SQIVND (reference sequence). The V and J ends lost 3 bases and 1 base respectively, with 7 bases between them. The CDR3 runs 13 residues. The CDR3 bases are TGTGCCAGTAGTATGGTCGGGTCCTACGAGCAGTACTTC. Protein sequence: CASSMVGSYEQYF.

The rearrangement uses TRBV5-1 and TRBJ2-5, with 10 positions matching TRBD2. The V gene end was trimmed by 0 bases and the J gene end by 5 bases; junction bases not matched to a gene: 7. Germline lookup yields CDR1 SGHRS and CDR2 YFSETQ. The CDR3 runs to 16 residues. The DNA of the CDR3 is TGCGCCAGCAGCTTGGCCCCTAGCGGGAGATTTGAGACCCAGTACTTC. It is translated as CASSLAPSGRFETQYF.

V is TRBV4-2 and J is TRBJ2-7; 9 bases fit TRBD1. After removal of 3 bases from V and 3 bases from J, the junction contained 12 bases not matched to a gene. The CDR3 runs 17 residues. The V gene's germline CDR1 is LGHNA and CDR2 YNFKEQ. CDR3 coding DNA: TGTGCCAGCAGCCACCTAAACAGGGGGCGGGATGTCTACGAGCAGTACTTC. Its protein product is CASSHLNRGRDVYEQYF.

The CDR3 spells CASSQGANQPQHF. CDR3 in DNA: TGTGCCAGCAGCCAGGGGGCTAATCAGCCCCAGCATTTT. V usage is TRBV27 and J usage is TRBJ1-5, with 8 bases identical to TRBD1. Germline V gene data show CDR1 as MNHEY and CDR2 as SMNVEV (reference sequence). CDR3 length: 13 amino acids. The ends lost 6 bases at V and 4 bases at J; junction bases unmatched: 2.